The 14 T cell receptor beta chains presented below share a single source sample, sequenced in a study of blood T cell repertoires in COVID-19. Sequencing was performed with immunoSEQ multiplex PCR; in TCRdb, only in-frame clones are kept and a portion is missing. Of about 260,000 clones listed, over 75% were seen once; the top ten hold 0.65% to 0.8%. What was sequenced was peripheral blood. Receptors originate from a human donor in a cohort sampled during active COVID-19.

The rearrangement uses TRBV5-6 and TRBJ1-2; D call uncertain. The CDR3 loop spans 12 amino acids. Germline V gene lookup returns CDR1 SGHDT and CDR2 YYEEEE. V lost 0 bases to trimming and J lost 6 bases, with 6 bases between them. The CDR3 nucleotides read TGTGCCAGCAGCTTGGTTCTAGATGGCTACACCTTC. Encoded protein: CASSLVLDGYTF.

J is TRBJ1-4 and V is TRBV28; D may be TRBD1 (5 bases). V lost 10 bases to trimming and J lost 8 bases, with 17 bases between them. This CDR3 region has 13 residues. CDR1 is MDHEN, CDR2 SYDVKM, per germline. The chain's CDR3 is CATVSGIQEKLFF. The CDR3 coding sequence is TGTGCCACCGTATCAGGGATACAGGAAAAACTGTTTTTT.

The gene calls are TRBV12-3 or TRBV12-4 and TRBJ1-1; no definite D call. Trimming removed 3 bases at V and 3 bases at J, with 5 bases between. The CDR3 contains 12 residues. In DNA form, the CDR3 reads TGTGCCAGCAGTTTCCATTACACTGAAGCTTTCTTT. As protein: CASSFHYTEAFF.

The chain employs TRBV4-1 and TRBJ2-3, with TRBD2 matching 9 bases. V gave up 2 bases and J gave up 3 bases; unmatched junction bases: 6. The CDR3 spans 16 residues. Per germline, CDR1 MGHRA and CDR2 YSYEKL. CDR3 nucleotides: TGCGCCAGCAGCCAAAAAGCGGGAGGCGTGACAGATACGCAGTATTTT. Translated: CASSQKAGGVTDTQYF.

The CDR3 nucleotides read TGTGCCAGCTGCGCCGGGATTACCTCCTACGAGCAGTACTTC. Translated, it gives CASCAGITSYEQYF. This rearrangement joins TRBV28 to TRBJ2-7; the D gene is possibly TRBD2 (5 bases). The V gene lost 8 bases and the J gene lost 0 bases, with 14 bases spanning the gap. The CDR3 length is 14 residues. Germline CDR1 and CDR2: MDHEN and SYDVKM. The whole variable domain, filled in from reference TRBV28 and TRBJ2-7, reads DVKVTQSSRYLVKRTGEKVFLECVQDMDHENMFWYRQDPGLGLRLIYFSYDVKMKEKGDIPEGYSVSREKKERFSLILESASTNQTSMYLCASCAGITSYEQYFGPGTRLTVT.

The chain carries TRBV27 and TRBJ2-7; 10 positions match TRBD1. After removal of 10 bases from V and 2 bases from J, the junction contained 14 bases not matched to a gene. Looked up from germline, CDR1 is MNHEY and CDR2 is SMNVEV (reference sequence). The CDR3 covers 16 residues. The DNA for the CDR3 is TGTGCCACCCTCACGCGGACAGGGGGACGTCCCTACGAGCAGTACTTC. Translated, it gives CATLTRTGGRPYEQYF.

The rearrangement joins TRBV11-2 to TRBJ1-1; tentatively, D is TRBD1 (5 bases). The CDR3 is made up of 16 amino acids. V lost 1 base, J lost 6 bases, and 18 bases lay in between. CDR1 SGHAT and CDR2 FQNNGV come from the germline V gene. The CDR3 protein is CASSLARGRARPEAFF. As DNA, the CDR3 is TGTGCCAGCAGCTTAGCAAGGGGCAGGGCTCGGCCTGAAGCTTTCTTT.

V and J are TRBV25-1 and TRBJ1-1; perhaps TRBD1 as D (5 bases). Trimming shortened V by 2 bases and J by 9 bases, and 13 bases separated the two germline ends. The V gene's germline CDR1 is MGHDK and CDR2 SYGVNS. This CDR3 has 13 residues. The chain's CDR3 is CASSEESDRKAFF. CDR3 coding DNA: TGTGCCAGCAGTGAAGAATCCGACAGAAAAGCTTTCTTT.

The rearrangement uses TRBV14 and TRBJ1-1; perhaps TRBD1 as D (5 bases). The ends were cut back, 0 bases at V and 7 bases at J, with 15 bases in the middle. Germline CDR1 SGHDN, CDR2 FVKESK. The CDR3 consists of 15 residues. CDR3 loop: CASSQDPAGIFEAFF. The CDR3 nucleotides are TGTGCCAGCAGCCAAGACCCGGCAGGGATATTTGAAGCTTTCTTT.

This clone has a single count. The CDR3 here is CACILPGLRYTIYF. CDR3 bases: TGTGCCTGCATACTTCCGGGACTAAGGTACACCATATATTTT. V gene TRBV30 combines with J gene TRBJ1-3; possibly TRBD1 for D (5 bases). From germline, CDR1 is GTSNPN and CDR2 SVGIG (reference sequence). The V end lost 6 bases, the J end lost 8 bases, and 20 bases lay between the germline ends. CDR3 length: 14 amino acids. Full variable domain (missing parts from reference TRBV30 and TRBJ1-3): SQTIHQWPATLVQPVGSPLSLECTVEGTSNPNLYWYRQAAGRGLQLLFYSVGIGQISSEVPQNLSASRPQDRQFILSSKKLLLSDSGFYLCACILPGLRYTIYFGEGSWLTVV.

The chain links TRBV7-9 to TRBJ1-2, with TRBD1 matching 7 bases. Trimming at V came to 4 bases and at J to 6 bases, leaving 17 bases not matched to a gene. From germline, CDR1 is SEHNR and CDR2 FQNEAQ (reference sequence). The CDR3 covers 17 residues. CDR3 sequence (DNA): TGTGCCAGCAGCTCAACGGACAGCTCCGGGACAGTGAATGGCTACACCTTC. Amino acid sequence: CASSSTDSSGTVNGYTF.

The J gene is TRBJ1-1, the V gene TRBV5-1, with D tentatively TRBD1 (6 bases). The germline V gene encodes CDR1 SGHRS and CDR2 YFSETQ. Trimming pared 7 bases from V and 6 bases from J, leaving 16 bases between. This CDR3 comprises 13 residues. The CDR3 DNA follows: TGCGCCAGCGCGGGGGGGCCCCGGTCTGAAGCTTTCTTT. Translation gives CASAGGPRSEAFF.

V is TRBV27 and J is TRBJ2-7, with 8 bases lining up with TRBD1. In germline, CDR1 is MNHEY, CDR2 SMNVEV (reference sequence). The length of the CDR3 is 13 residues. Losses at the gene ends were 5 bases for V and 5 bases for J; bases not matched to a gene: 5. CDR3 sequence (DNA): TGTGCCAGCAGTCTGGACAGGGTCCACGAGCAGTACTTC. This sequence encodes CASSLDRVHEQYF.

The CDR3, as DNA: TGTGCCAGCAGCCGGGACAGGTTGACTAACTATGGCTACACCTTC. As protein: CASSRDRLTNYGYTF. The chain links TRBV7-2 to TRBJ1-2, with 8 bases fitting TRBD1. Germline V gene sequence: CDR1 SGHTA, CDR2 FQGNSA. The CDR3 extends over 15 amino acids. V gave up 5 bases and J gave up 0 bases; unmatched junction bases: 5.